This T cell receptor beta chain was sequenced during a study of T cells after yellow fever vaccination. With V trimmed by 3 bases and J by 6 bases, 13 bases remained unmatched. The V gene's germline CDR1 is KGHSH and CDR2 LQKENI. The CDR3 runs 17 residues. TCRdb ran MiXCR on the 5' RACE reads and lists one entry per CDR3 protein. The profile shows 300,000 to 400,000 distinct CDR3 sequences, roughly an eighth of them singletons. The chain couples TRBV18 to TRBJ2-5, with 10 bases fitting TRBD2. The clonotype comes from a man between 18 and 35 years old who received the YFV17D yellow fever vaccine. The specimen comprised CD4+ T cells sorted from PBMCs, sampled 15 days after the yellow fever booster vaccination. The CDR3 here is CASSPDRPGLARKTQYF. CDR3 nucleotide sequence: TGTGCCAGCTCACCCGACCGACCGGGACTAGCGAGGAAGACCCAGTACTTC.